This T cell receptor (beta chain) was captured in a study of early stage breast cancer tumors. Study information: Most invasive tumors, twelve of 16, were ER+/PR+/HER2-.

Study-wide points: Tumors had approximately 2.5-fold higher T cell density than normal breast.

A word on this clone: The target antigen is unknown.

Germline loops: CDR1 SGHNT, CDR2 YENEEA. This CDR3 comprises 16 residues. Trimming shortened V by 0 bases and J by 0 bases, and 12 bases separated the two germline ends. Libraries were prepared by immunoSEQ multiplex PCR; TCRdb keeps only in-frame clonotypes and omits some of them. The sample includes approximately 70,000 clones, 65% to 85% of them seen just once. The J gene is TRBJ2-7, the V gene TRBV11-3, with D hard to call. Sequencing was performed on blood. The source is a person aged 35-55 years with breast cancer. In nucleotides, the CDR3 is TGTGCCAGCAGCTTAGAGGTCAGGCCCAGCTCCTACGAGCAGTACTTC. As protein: CASSLEVRPSSYEQYF.